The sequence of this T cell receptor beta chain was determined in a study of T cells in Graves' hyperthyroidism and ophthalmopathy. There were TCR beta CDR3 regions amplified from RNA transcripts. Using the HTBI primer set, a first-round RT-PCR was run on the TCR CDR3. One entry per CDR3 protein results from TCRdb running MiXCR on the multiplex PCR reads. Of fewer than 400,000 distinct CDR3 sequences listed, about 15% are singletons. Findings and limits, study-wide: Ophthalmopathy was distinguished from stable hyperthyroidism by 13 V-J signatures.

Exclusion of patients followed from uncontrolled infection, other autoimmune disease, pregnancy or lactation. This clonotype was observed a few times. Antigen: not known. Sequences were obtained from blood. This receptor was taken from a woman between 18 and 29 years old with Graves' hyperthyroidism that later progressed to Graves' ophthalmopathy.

DNA of the CDR3: TGTGCCAGCAGTTACTCCCTAGCGGGAACAGATACGCAGTATTTT. Protein: CASSYSLAGTDTQYF. The genes are TRBV6-5 and TRBJ2-3, with TRBD2 matching over 9 bases. Germline CDR1 MNHEY, CDR2 SVGAGI. CDR3 length: 15 amino acids. Losses at the gene ends were 0 bases for V and 3 bases for J; bases not matched to a gene: 1.